A single sample is the source of the 29 T cell receptor beta chains below, sequenced in a study of pediatric ulcerative colitis. Only in-frame clones appear in the TCRdb table, and some are missing; sequencing was by immunoSEQ multiplex PCR. Of 32,000 or so clones in the sample, roughly four fifths are singletons; the top ten hold 4% to 5.5%. Sequences were obtained from blood. These receptors originate from a boy aged 5-17 years with severe ulcerative colitis.

CDR3 amino acids: CASSTGKQETQYF. In DNA, the CDR3 is TGTGCCAGCAGTACAGGAAAACAAGAGACCCAGTACTTC. J is TRBJ2-5 and V is TRBV2; a possible D gene is TRBD1 (5 bases). The CDR3 runs to 13 residues. V lost 5 bases and J 2 bases, leaving 9 bases between the germline ends. From germline, CDR1 is SNHLY and CDR2 FYNNEI.

The chain uses TRBV7-9 and TRBJ2-1; D might be TRBD2 (7 bases). Trimming stripped 5 bases from V and 4 bases from J, with 18 bases between. This CDR3 region has 16 residues. The germline gives CDR1 SEHNR, CDR2 FQNEAQ (reference sequence). CDR3 sequence (DNA): TGTGCCAGCAGCCTAAGTGCGGGGGCCGAGTACAATGAGCAGTTCTTC. Encoded protein: CASSLSAGAEYNEQFF.

This chain uses TRBV19 with TRBJ2-4, with TRBD2 matching over 7 bases. From germline, CDR1 is LNHDA and CDR2 SQIVND (reference sequence). Trimming at V came to 6 bases and at J to 8 bases, leaving 4 bases not matched to a gene. The length of the CDR3 is 12 residues. The CDR3 sequence: CASSQGGDIQYF. The CDR3 DNA is TGTGCCAGTAGCCAGGGAGGGGACATTCAGTACTTC.

This clone was seen only once. The J gene is TRBJ2-1, the V gene TRBV7-3; 8 bases align to TRBD2. V lost 3 bases to trimming and J lost 8 bases; unmatched junction nucleotides: 6. There are 14 residues in the CDR3. Germline V CDR1 and CDR2: SGHTA, FQGTGA. CDR3 coding DNA: TGTGCCAGCAGCTTCACTAGCGGTCAAGATGAGCAGTTCTTC. It encodes CASSFTSGQDEQFF.

This clone showed up just a few times. V is TRBV6-1 and J is TRBJ1-3; possible D gene TRBD1, 6 bases. Trimming pared 3 bases from V and 2 bases from J, leaving 8 bases between. From germline, CDR1 is MNHNS and CDR2 SASEGT. This CDR3 spans 14 amino acids. The CDR3 DNA reads as TGTGCCAGCAGTGAGCACAGGGCTGGAAACACCATATATTTT. This encodes CASSEHRAGNTIYF.

This clone appeared a single time. The rearrangement joins TRBV25-1 to TRBJ2-7; 8 nucleotides align to TRBD1. CDR3 length: 14 residues. V gave up 8 bases and J gave up 4 bases; unmatched junction bases: 10. Germline-derived CDR1 and CDR2 are MGHDK and SYGVNS. The CDR3 reads CASSAGTGPYEQYF. CDR3 in DNA: TGTGCCAGCTCCGCCGGGACAGGACCGTACGAGCAGTACTTC.

V usage is TRBV11-2 and J usage is TRBJ2-1, with 7 nucleotides matching TRBD2. J gave up 6 bases and V 6 bases, and 5 bases lay outside the gene matches. This CDR3 spans 13 amino acids. Germline CDR1 SGHAT, CDR2 FQNNGV. The CDR3 DNA follows: TGTGCCAGCAGGGGGGGGAACGGCAATGAGCAGTTCTTC. It encodes CASRGGNGNEQFF.

This clone turned up a few times. The chain carries TRBV2 and TRBJ2-7; no reliable D call. The CDR3 is made up of 14 amino acids. Germline V gives CDR1 SNHLY, CDR2 FYNNEI. Between the trimmed V and J ends, which lost 5 bases and 5 bases, there was a span of 16 bases. CDR3 nucleotides: TGTGCCAGCAGTTATATGGACGCGTCGAACGAGCAGTACTTC. Protein product: CASSYMDASNEQYF.

This sequence joins TRBV6-5 and TRBJ2-1; no clear D gene. Per germline, CDR1 MNHEY and CDR2 SVGAGI. The CDR3 runs to 15 residues. V shed 4 bases and J shed 0 bases, with 10 bases lying between them. The CDR3 protein is CASSFGPPSYNEQFF. The CDR3 DNA reads as TGTGCCAGCAGTTTCGGACCTCCCTCCTACAATGAGCAGTTCTTC.

This chain joins TRBV29-1 and TRBJ2-1, with TRBD1 as a possible D gene (6 bases). The CDR3 runs 13 residues. CDR1 is SQVTM and CDR2 is ANQGSEA in the germline V gene. V lost 5 bases and J 4 bases, leaving 12 bases between the germline ends. The CDR3 DNA is TGCAGCGTTTTCCGAGGGGGTTACAATGAGCAGTTCTTC. It translates to CSVFRGGYNEQFF.

This clone was seen a single time. V and J are TRBV21-1 and TRBJ2-1; the listed D gene, TRBD2, was not tested against the DNA. TRBV21-1 is tagged as a pseudogene. The length of the CDR3 is 18 residues. Here the CDR3 DNA reads TGTGCCAGCAGCAAACGCGCGTCCGGAGCGAGTACTGGGAATGAGCAGTTCTTC. Amino acid sequence: CASSKRASGASTGNEQFF.

V usage is TRBV7-3 and J usage is TRBJ2-3; TRBD2 matches at 11 bases. Germline assignment: CDR1 SGHTA and CDR2 FQGTGA. V lost 4 bases and J lost 2; bases outside the gene matches: 5. This CDR3 contains 16 residues. This CDR3 is CASSYLAGGFTDTQYF. CDR3 in DNA: TGTGCCAGCAGCTACCTAGCGGGGGGCTTCACAGATACGCAGTATTTT.

This chain uses TRBV6-4 with TRBJ2-3; D remains ambiguous. The CDR3 runs to 13 residues. V lost 2 bases to trimming and J lost 1 base, with 4 bases between them. The V gene's germline CDR1 is MRHNA and CDR2 SNTAGT. As DNA, the CDR3 is TGTGCCAGCAGTGACCGGGGCACAGATACGCAGTATTTT. It yields the protein CASSDRGTDTQYF.

The rearrangement joins TRBV19 to TRBJ2-3, with a possible D match to TRBD2 (6 bases). Between the trimmed V and J ends, which lost 3 bases and 1 base, there was a span of 11 bases. The CDR3 contains 15 residues. Germline loops: CDR1 LNHDA, CDR2 SQIVND (reference sequence). The CDR3, as DNA: TGTGCCAGTAGTATTAGCGGCTGGGGCACAGATACGCAGTATTTT. Protein: CASSISGWGTDTQYF.

The chain uses TRBV6-1 and TRBJ1-4; D remains unclear. V was trimmed by 11 bases and J by 5 bases, leaving 12 bases between them. Germline values: CDR1 MNHNS, CDR2 SASEGT. This CDR3 spans 12 amino acids. CDR3 loop: CAVTGINEKLFF. The DNA of the CDR3 is TGTGCCGTCACGGGGATCAATGAAAAACTGTTTTTT.

The chain carries TRBV5-1 and TRBJ1-5; D remains ambiguous. The CDR3 covers 16 residues. Trimming removed 4 bases from V and 3 bases from J, with 17 bases in between. The V gene's germline CDR1 is SGHRS and CDR2 YFSETQ. CDR3 region: CASSEVFRQNNQPQHF. CDR3 bases: TGCGCCAGCAGCGAGGTTTTCCGACAAAACAATCAGCCCCAGCATTTT.

The V and J genes are TRBV2 and TRBJ1-5; possibly TRBD1 for D (5 bases). V lost 7 bases, J lost 8 bases, and 21 bases lay in between. The germline V gene encodes CDR1 SNHLY and CDR2 FYNNEI. CDR3 length: 15 residues. The CDR3 nucleotides are TGTGCCAGCACTTGGGGGAGAGGTGGAGCGGAGCCCCAGCATTTT. Translated, it gives CASTWGRGGAEPQHF.

Comments on this clone: Other DNA sequences within the sample encode an identical CDR3. V and J are TRBV4-3 and TRBJ1-3; D remains unclear. The CDR3 loop spans 16 amino acids. From germline, CDR1 is LGHNA and CDR2 YSLEER. The V end was cut by 0 bases, the J end by 0 bases, with 9 bases between. The CDR3 coding sequence is TGCGCCAGCAGCCAAGAAAGACTGATCTCTGGAAACACCATATATTTT. Translation gives CASSQERLISGNTIYF.

The chain employs TRBV19 and TRBJ2-7; 12 nucleotides align to TRBD2. Per germline, CDR1 LNHDA and CDR2 SQIVND (reference sequence). V was clipped by 6 bases and J by 6 bases; unmatched bases: 9. The CDR3 has 15 residues. The CDR3, as DNA: TGTGCCAGTAGCCGAGCCGGACTAGCGGGGAGCGAGCAGTACTTC. Its translation: CASSRAGLAGSEQYF.

This sequence joins TRBV13 and TRBJ1-3; D gene uncertain. V was clipped by 3 bases and J by 2 bases, with 11 bases between them. The CDR3 runs to 15 residues. Germline V gene sequence: CDR1 PRHDT, CDR2 FYEKMQ (reference sequence). CDR3 sequence: CASSLKTVTGNTIYF. CDR3 nucleotide sequence: TGTGCCAGCAGCTTGAAAACAGTGACTGGAAACACCATATATTTT.

The CDR3 DNA follows: TGTGCCAGCAGTTTCCTAGCGGGGGGATACTCCTACAATGAGCAGTTCTTC. It translates to CASSFLAGGYSYNEQFF. The chain uses TRBV28 and TRBJ2-1, with TRBD2 identical over 11 bases. V shed 3 bases and J 0 bases; nucleotides not matched to a gene: 4. Germline lookup yields CDR1 MDHEN and CDR2 SYDVKM. The CDR3 contains 17 residues.

The gene calls are TRBV7-9 and TRBJ2-5; TRBD2 matches 10 bases. The CDR3 has 16 amino acids. The trim removed 4 bases at V and 3 bases at J, leaving 8 bases unmatched. Germline CDR1 reads SEHNR; CDR2 reads FQNEAQ (reference sequence). CDR3: CASSSSSGGAEETQYF. The CDR3 region has the DNA TGTGCCAGCAGCTCCTCGAGCGGGGGGGCCGAAGAGACCCAGTACTTC.

The chain recombines TRBV21-1 with TRBJ2-1; no DNA check was done on the table's D call, TRBD2. TRBV21-1 is assigned pseudogene status. The CDR3 extends over 20 amino acids. DNA for the CDR3: TGTGCCAGCAGTTATAACTTTAGCGGGTCCTATATTAGCTCCTACAATGAGCAGTTCTTC. Protein sequence: CASSYNFSGSYISSYNEQFF.

This rearrangement joins TRBV29-1 to TRBJ2-3, with no clear D. The CDR3 has 13 amino acids. Germline values: CDR1 SQVTM, CDR2 ANQGSEA. V shed 4 bases and J shed 0 bases, with 8 bases lying between them. The CDR3 DNA is TGCAGCGTTGTTGGGCGAAGCACAGATACGCAGTATTTT. Amino acids: CSVVGRSTDTQYF.

The V gene is TRBV27, the J gene TRBJ1-2; possibly TRBD1 for D (6 bases). V shed 3 bases and J shed 2 bases, with 13 bases lying between them. This CDR3 has 15 residues. Germline V gene sequence: CDR1 MNHEY, CDR2 SMNVEV (reference sequence). The CDR3 reads CASSFQGFKNYGYTF. The CDR3 DNA is TGTGCCAGCAGTTTCCAGGGGTTTAAAAACTATGGCTACACCTTC.

The V and J genes are TRBV6-5 and TRBJ1-2; tentatively, D is TRBD1 (6 bases). The CDR3 is 16 amino acids. CDR1 MNHEY and CDR2 SVGAGI come from the germline V gene. V was clipped by 2 bases and J by 2 bases, with 15 bases between them. The CDR3 protein is CASSYGGGRRNYGYTF. Here the CDR3 DNA reads TGTGCCAGCAGTTACGGGGGCGGCAGGAGGAACTATGGCTACACCTTC.

The chain couples TRBV14 to TRBJ2-1; tentatively, D is TRBD2 (6 bases). Trimming stripped 3 bases from V and 15 bases from J, with 18 bases between. CDR3 length: 13 amino acids. Germline-derived CDR1 and CDR2 are SGHDN and FVKESK. This CDR3 reads CASSQFPGGAGFF. As DNA, the CDR3 is TGTGCCAGCAGCCAGTTCCCCGGGGGTGCGGGGTTCTTC. The whole variable domain, remainder taken from reference TRBV14 and TRBJ2-1, is EAGVTQFPSHSVIEKGQTVTLRCDPISGHDNLYWYRRVMGKEIKFLLHFVKESKQDESGMPNNRFLAERTGGTYSTLKVQPAELEDSGVYFCASSQFPGGAGFFGPGTRLTVL.

This clone has a handful of counts. The rearrangement joins TRBV7-2 to TRBJ1-1, with 9 bases lining up with TRBD1. CDR1 and CDR2 (germline): SGHTA, FQGNSA. CDR3 length equals 14 residues. J gave up 4 bases and V 10 bases, and 10 bases lay outside the gene matches. The CDR3 here is CATVQGASGTEAFF. CDR3 in DNA: TGTGCCACTGTACAGGGGGCGAGTGGCACTGAAGCTTTCTTT.

V is TRBV7-2 and J is TRBJ1-5, with TRBD1 as a possible D gene (6 bases). This CDR3 is 14 amino acids long. Germline loops: CDR1 SGHTA, CDR2 FQGNSA. V shed 3 bases and J shed 2 bases, with 8 bases lying between them. The CDR3 DNA is TGTGCCAGCAGCTTCGAGGGGGGCAATCAGCCCCAGCATTTT. It codes for CASSFEGGNQPQHF.